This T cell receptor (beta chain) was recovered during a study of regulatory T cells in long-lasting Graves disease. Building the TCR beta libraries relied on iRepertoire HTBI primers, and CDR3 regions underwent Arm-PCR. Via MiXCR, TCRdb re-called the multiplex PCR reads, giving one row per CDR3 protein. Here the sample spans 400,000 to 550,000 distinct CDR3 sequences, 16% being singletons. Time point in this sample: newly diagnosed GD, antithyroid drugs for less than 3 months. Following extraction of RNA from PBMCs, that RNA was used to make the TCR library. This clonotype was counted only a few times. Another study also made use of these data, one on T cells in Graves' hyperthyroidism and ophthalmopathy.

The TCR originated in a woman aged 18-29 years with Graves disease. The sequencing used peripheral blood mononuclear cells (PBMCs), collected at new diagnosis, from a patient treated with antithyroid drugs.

CDR3 in amino acids: CASSSRAKRASSYNEQFF. DNA of the CDR3: TGTGCCAGCAGCTCTCGCGCTAAGCGGGCAAGCTCCTACAATGAGCAGTTCTTC. The chain employs TRBV7-2 and TRBJ2-1; maybe TRBD2 (6 bases). Germline CDR1 reads SGHTA; CDR2 reads FQGNSA. Trimming shortened V by 4 bases and J by 0 bases, and 19 bases separated the two germline ends. The CDR3 length is 18 residues.